This is a list of T cell receptor beta chains from one sample in a study of T-cell memory formation after mild COVID-19. One entry per CDR3 protein results from TCRdb running MiXCR on the 5' RACE reads. Of 450,000 or so distinct CDR3 sequences listed, around a quarter are singletons. The sequencing input was PBMCs or a T cell subset sorted from them (not recorded which). These receptors were obtained from an adult woman who had mild COVID-19 (a few samples of this study predate the infection). Cell type and time point are not known. Both conserved end residues are part of each CDR3. A D gene is named only where the DNA matches it firmly. Expanded clones are given a class, and other clones once, few, many or no size at all.

few	TRBJ2-1	.	TRBV20-1	16	TGCAGTGCTAGATCCGGGACGGGTCGAATCTACAATGAGCAGTTCTTC	CSARSGTGRIYNEQFF
few	TRBJ2-7	.	TRBV7-9	16	TGTGCCAGCAGCATAAGACTGGACAAAGGAGGCTACGAGCAGTACTTC	CASSIRLDKGGYEQYF
few	TRBJ2-5	.	TRBV5-1	15	TGCGCCAGCAGCTTGGGTGGTAGCGGCCAAGAGACCCAGTACTTC	CASSLGGSGQETQYF
.	TRBJ2-1	TRBD1	TRBV10-3	15	TGTGCCGCAGGTTCGGGGGACAGGGGGAGGAATGAGCAGTTCTTC	CAAGSGDRGRNEQFF
.	TRBJ2-1	TRBD2	TRBV12-3/TRBV12-4	14	TGTGCCAGCAGTTATAGCGGGAGGGCCTTTGAGCAGTTCTTC	CASSYSGRAFEQFF
few	TRBJ1-1	TRBD1	TRBV12-3/TRBV12-4	15	TGTGCCAGCAGACCCCGGACAGGGAAAGGAACTGAAGCTTTCTTT	CASRPRTGKGTEAFF
.	TRBJ2-1	TRBD2	TRBV7-2	15	TGTGCCAGCAGCTCCCAGACTAGCGGATACAATGAGCAGTTCTTC	CASSSQTSGYNEQFF
few	TRBJ2-7	.	TRBV7-6	14	TGTGCCAGCAGCCCCCGGTCCTCCACCTACGAGCAGTACTTC	CASSPRSSTYEQYF
.	TRBJ2-5	.	TRBV7-7	16	TGTGCTAGCAGCATCACACAGGGAGTTGGCCAAGAGACCCAGTACTTC	CASSITQGVGQETQYF
.	TRBJ2-7	TRBD2	TRBV7-2	13	TGTGCCAGCAGCCCGGGACTAGCCCAGGAGCAGTACTTC	CASSPGLAQEQYF
.	TRBJ1-2	TRBD1	TRBV5-1	14	TGCGCCAGCAGCTTGGGACAGGGGGCGGCCGGCTACACCTTC	CASSLGQGAAGYTF
few	TRBJ2-2	.	TRBV5-1	15	TGCGCCAGCAGCTTGCATTTACGAAGCAGCGGGGAGCTGTTTTTT	CASSLHLRSSGELFF
few	TRBJ2-5	.	TRBV15	14	TGTGCCACCAGCAGAGATCGCCCAGAAGTGACCCAGTACTTC	CATSRDRPEVTQYF
.	TRBJ2-2	TRBD2	TRBV2	14	TGTGCCAGCAGTGAAACTAGCGTTACTGGGGAGCTGTTTTTT	CASSETSVTGELFF
few	TRBJ2-1	TRBD2	TRBV5-1	18	TGCGCCAGCAGCTTAGGACTAGCGGGAGCGGTTCGGTACAATGAGCAGTTCTTC	CASSLGLAGAVRYNEQFF
.	TRBJ1-6	.	TRBV6-5	18	TGTGCCAGCAGTTACTCCGTCCCAGCGAGCTCCTATAATTCACCCCTCCACTTT	CASSYSVPASSYNSPLHF
.	TRBJ2-7	TRBD1	TRBV7-2	14	TGTGCCAGCAGCATGACAGGGACCTTCTACGAGCAGTACTTC	CASSMTGTFYEQYF
.	TRBJ2-1	.	TRBV24-1	15	TGTGCCACCAGCGACCCCGGGGGCGCCTACAATGAGCAGTTCTTC	CATSDPGGAYNEQFF
.	TRBJ2-7	.	TRBV7-8	14	TGTGCCAGCACCCCTCGAGAGAGCTCCTACGAGCAGTACTTC	CASTPRESSYEQYF
few	TRBJ2-7	TRBD1	TRBV7-8	14	TGTGCCAGCAGCCCATGGACAGGGGGCAACGAGCAGTACTTC	CASSPWTGGNEQYF
few	TRBJ2-7	.	TRBV11-2	14	TGTGCCAGCAGCGTTGGGGCAGGTCACTACGAGCAGTACTTC	CASSVGAGHYEQYF
.	TRBJ2-3	.	TRBV12-3/TRBV12-4	14	TGTGCCAGCAGTTGGAGAGTTAGCACAGATACGCAGTATTTT	CASSWRVSTDTQYF